A single sample is the source of the 16 T cell receptor beta chains below, sequenced in a study of early T cells in non-severe SARS-CoV-2 infection. Via MiXCR, TCRdb re-called the 5' RACE reads, giving one row per CDR3 protein. Altogether roughly 66,000 distinct CDR3 sequences are present, 9.1% being singletons, with the ten largest covering under 4%. Material: whole blood. All receptors come from an adult who was a healthcare worker with PCR-confirmed SARS-CoV-2 infection or an uninfected control (not recorded which).

The table lists this clonotype with many counts. This chain uses TRBV28 with TRBJ2-2, with 13 bases aligning to TRBD2. This CDR3 comprises 16 residues. CDR1 is MDHEN and CDR2 is SYDVKM in the germline V gene. J gave up 9 bases and V 2 bases, and 6 bases lay outside the gene matches. The DNA of the CDR3 is TGTGCCAGCAGTTTAGCACTAGCGGGAGGGCCGTGGGAGCTGTTTTTT. Its protein product is CASSLALAGGPWELFF.

This clonotype was counted at least ten times. The rearrangement uses TRBV5-1 and TRBJ1-2; perhaps TRBD1 as D (5 bases). V dropped 2 bases and J dropped 6 bases, with 17 bases sitting between them. Per the germline V gene, CDR1 is SGHRS and CDR2 is YFSETQ. The CDR3 is made up of 15 amino acids. DNA for the CDR3: TGCGCCAGCAGCTTATCAGGGCGGGGAATCGATGGCTACACCTTC. Translation gives CASSLSGRGIDGYTF.

The gene calls are TRBV7-9 and TRBJ2-7; D gene uncertain. This CDR3 has 14 residues. In germline, CDR1 is SEHNR, CDR2 FQNEAQ (reference sequence). With 0 bases removed from V and 6 bases from J, the gap between germline ends came to 12 bases. The CDR3 loop reads CASSLARTFGEQYF. CDR3 coding DNA: TGTGCCAGCAGCTTAGCCCGGACCTTCGGCGAGCAGTACTTC.

V gene TRBV11-1 combines with J gene TRBJ2-2; D is unresolved. The V and J ends lost 3 bases and 0 bases respectively, with 11 bases between them. The germline V gene has CDR1 SGHAT and CDR2 FQDESV (reference sequence). The CDR3 contains 16 residues. DNA of the CDR3: TGTGCCAGCAGCTTGCTGGGCAGCGCGAACACCGGGGAGCTGTTTTTT. Protein sequence: CASSLLGSANTGELFF. The whole variable domain, remainder taken from reference TRBV11-1 and TRBJ2-2, is EAEVAQSPRYKITEKSQAVAFWCDPISGHATLYWYRQILGQGPELLVQFQDESVVDDSQLPKDRFSAERLKGVDSTLKIQPAELGDSAMYLCASSLLGSANTGELFFGEGSRLTVL.

J is TRBJ2-1 and V is TRBV3-1; possibly TRBD2 for D (6 bases). Looked up from germline, CDR1 is LGHDT and CDR2 is YNNKEL (reference sequence). The CDR3 covers 15 residues. V dropped 0 bases and J dropped 10 bases, with 16 bases sitting between them. DNA of the CDR3: TGTGCCAGCAGCCAAGATCCGGAGGGCCGGTCCGAGCAGTTCTTC. It translates to CASSQDPEGRSEQFF.

This clonotype has more than one count but fewer than ten. The chain employs TRBV4-1 and TRBJ2-2, with a possible D match to TRBD1 (5 bases). The germline V and J ends were trimmed by 2 bases and 6 bases, with 13 bases remaining between them. The V gene's germline CDR1 is MGHRA and CDR2 YSYEKL. This CDR3 comprises 15 residues. The CDR3 nucleotides read TGCGCCAGCAGCCAAAGTGGGGCCGGCGCCGGGGAGCTGTTTTTT. This sequence encodes CASSQSGAGAGELFF.

This clonotype has only a few counts. This chain links TRBV29-1 with TRBJ2-3; TRBD2 aligns across 8 bases. The junction had 0 bases not matched to a gene; V was cut back by 4 bases and J by 3 bases. The CDR3 runs to 12 residues. Germline CDR1 is SQVTM and CDR2 is ANQGSEA. CDR3 in amino acids: CSVAGGTDTQYF. DNA for the CDR3: TGCAGCGTTGCGGGGGGGACAGATACGCAGTATTTT.

This clonotype was observed a few times. This chain links TRBV6-1 with TRBJ2-7, with a tentative D call TRBD1 (5 bases). V was pared by 3 bases and J by 6 bases, with 6 bases between. The germline gives CDR1 MNHNS, CDR2 SASEGT. The CDR3 consists of 11 residues. CDR3 coding DNA: TGTGCCAGCAGTGACAGGGCCGAGCAGTACTTC. Translated: CASSDRAEQYF.

The CDR3 protein is CASSSRAGTEAFF. DNA of the CDR3: TGTGCCAGCAGTTCTAGGGCGGGCACTGAAGCTTTCTTT. V gene TRBV12-3 or TRBV12-4 combines with J gene TRBJ1-1; no clear D. Trimming removed 4 bases from V and 4 bases from J, with 10 bases in between. The CDR3 sequence is 13 residues long.

This clonotype was counted at least ten times. The V and J genes are TRBV12-3 or TRBV12-4 and TRBJ2-7; possible D gene TRBD2, 6 bases. The CDR3 contains 15 residues. Trimming stripped 5 bases from V and 0 bases from J, with 14 bases between. In DNA, the CDR3 is TGTGCCAGCAGTGCGGGACTGGCCCTCTCCTACGAGCAGTACTTC. Its translation: CASSAGLALSYEQYF.

This clonotype was counted at least ten times. The chain is built from TRBV12-3 or TRBV12-4 and TRBJ2-5; tentative D call: TRBD1 (5 bases). The V end was cut by 3 bases, the J end by 6 bases, with 14 bases between. There are 14 residues in the CDR3. The DNA of the CDR3 is TGTGCCAGCAGTTTTTCGGCCAGGGTAAAGACCCAGTACTTC. Translation gives CASSFSARVKTQYF.

The genes are TRBV7-2 and TRBJ2-3; tentatively, D is TRBD1 (5 bases). The V gene lost 4 bases and the J gene lost 6 bases, with 11 bases spanning the gap. Germline V gives CDR1 SGHTA, CDR2 FQGNSA. The CDR3 is made up of 13 amino acids. CDR3 loop: CASSSGPGDTQYF. CDR3 DNA: TGTGCCAGCAGCTCCGGACCAGGGGATACGCAGTATTTT.

The chain combines TRBV2 with TRBJ2-3, with D maybe TRBD2 (6 bases). The germline V gene has CDR1 SNHLY and CDR2 FYNNEI. The CDR3 is 13 amino acids. Trimming removed 4 bases from V and 6 bases from J, with 11 bases in between. The CDR3 nucleotides read TGTGCCAGCAGTGTAGGCCTAGCGGATACGCAGTATTTT. It codes for CASSVGLADTQYF.

This clonotype was seen only a few times. The chain is built from TRBV18 and TRBJ2-5; D may be TRBD2 (6 bases). The CDR3 totals 14 residues. Germline V gene lookup returns CDR1 KGHSH and CDR2 LQKENI. Trimming took off 3 bases at V and 6 bases at J, with 14 bases between the two ends. CDR3 bases: TGTGCCAGCTCACCTCCTCCGGCGGGGCAGACCCAGTACTTC. Translated, it gives CASSPPPAGQTQYF.

The table lists this clonotype with a few counts. This chain uses TRBV4-2 with TRBJ1-4; 8 nucleotides align to TRBD1. After removal of 1 base from V and 6 bases from J, the junction contained 10 bases not matched to a gene. Germline loops: CDR1 LGHNA, CDR2 YNFKEQ. This CDR3 spans 17 amino acids. In DNA, the CDR3 is TGTGCCAGCAGCCAAGCAAGCGTCGGACAGGGATATGAAAAACTGTTTTTT. Its protein is CASSQASVGQGYEKLFF.

This clonotype was seen at least ten times. The chain joins TRBV12-3 or TRBV12-4 to TRBJ2-1, with 7 bases aligning to TRBD2. The CDR3 length is 14 residues. The J segment lost 8 bases and the V segment lost 6 bases, leaving 10 bases of the junction unmatched. CDR3 protein: CASSRAGVFDEQFF. The CDR3 region has the DNA TGTGCCAGCAGCCGGGCGGGAGTATTCGATGAGCAGTTCTTC.